This T cell receptor (beta chain) appears in the sequencing data of a study of blood T cell repertoires in COVID-19. The data were produced by immunoSEQ multiplex PCR, yet TCRdb's version contains in-frame clones alone and is incomplete. The sample includes some 240,000 clones, approximately 89% seen only once; the top ten take more than 8.5%. V lost 3 bases, J lost 8 bases, and 8 bases stayed unmatched. In germline, CDR1 is SEHNR, CDR2 FQNEAQ (reference sequence). CDR3 length: 15 residues. This clonotype was sampled from a woman between 65 and 79 years old with COVID-19, enrolled during active disease. Material for sequencing was peripheral blood. The V and J genes are TRBV7-9 and TRBJ1-2; TRBD1 matches at 11 bases. The CDR3 DNA reads TGTGCCAGCAGCTTGGAGGACAGGGGGCGGCGGGGCTACACCTTC. Protein sequence: CASSLEDRGRRGYTF.